These 8 T cell receptor beta chains share one sample of origin, sequenced in a study of patients and donors after allogeneic stem cell transplantation (dated by TCRdb to the early 2020s). Preparation of the library involved RT-PCR. For sequencing, a NextSeq 550 was employed. Starting from the raw public reads, TCRdb applied fastp trimming at Q25, assembled clones with MiXCR and retained in-frame beta chains. Identical CDR3 protein sequences are pooled into one entry, listed with their most common genes and DNA. Recorded for this sample are 70,000 or so distinct CDR3 sequences; about 26% of them occurred a single time. Roughly 29% of the sample lies in the top ten. Sequencing input: blood, either unsorted or a sorted T cell fraction (not recorded which). Receptors were obtained from a human donor who was either an allogeneic HSCT recipient or a stem cell or donor lymphocyte infusion donor (not recorded which). It is not recorded whose cells these are; they may come from a transplant donor.

This clonotype was seen more than once but under ten times. J is TRBJ1-1 and V is TRBV29-1; D not certain. V dropped 5 bases and J dropped 5 bases, with 6 bases sitting between them. Germline values: CDR1 SQVTM, CDR2 ANQGSEA. This CDR3 is 10 amino acids long. The CDR3 sequence is CSVKETEAFF. CDR3 bases: TGCAGCGTTAAGGAGACTGAAGCTTTCTTT.

The chain joins TRBV2 to TRBJ2-5, with D uncertain. CDR1 and CDR2 from the germline V gene are SNHLY and FYNNEI. This CDR3 region has 15 residues. V was pared by 7 bases and J by 2 bases, with 17 bases between. The CDR3, as DNA: TGTGCCAGCACAGGCAGACGCATCCTTCAAGAGACCCAGTACTTC. Residues: CASTGRRILQETQYF. The complete variable domain, with remaining parts taken from reference TRBV2 and TRBJ2-5, reads EPEVTQTPSHQVTQMGQEVILRCVPISNHLYFYWYRQILGQKVEFLVSFYNNEISEKSEIFDDQFSVERPDGSNFTLKIRSTKLEDSAMYFCASTGRRILQETQYFGPGTRLLVL.

The genes are TRBV12-3 or TRBV12-4 and TRBJ2-1; D uncertain. Trimming cost V 4 bases and J 4 bases, with 11 bases left between them. The CDR3 loop spans 14 amino acids. CDR3 protein: CASSSRTTYNEQFF. The CDR3 nucleotides read TGTGCCAGCAGTTCGAGGACGACGTACAATGAGCAGTTCTTC.

The chain is built from TRBV11-3 and TRBJ2-1, with D perhaps matching TRBD1 or TRBD2 (5 bases each). CDR1 is SGHNT, CDR2 YENEEA, per germline. CDR3 length: 16 amino acids. Trimming removed 1 base from V and 2 bases from J, with 12 bases in between. CDR3 loop: CASSLVGTVAYNEQFF. The CDR3 DNA sequence: TGTGCCAGCAGCTTAGTCGGGACCGTCGCCTACAATGAGCAGTTCTTC.

This clonotype was counted only a few times. The CDR3 region has the DNA TGTGCCAGCAGCGGTTCGGTCCGGGGTAACTATGGCTACACCTTC. Protein: CASSGSVRGNYGYTF. The gene calls are TRBV27 and TRBJ1-2; D remains unclear. Germline V gene lookup returns CDR1 MNHEY and CDR2 SMNVEV (reference sequence). This CDR3 is 15 amino acids long. V was clipped by 6 bases and J by 1 base, with 15 bases between them.

This clonotype came up a few times. The chain employs TRBV25-1 and TRBJ1-2; TRBD1 might be the D (5 bases). The CDR3 loop spans 12 amino acids. The germline V gene encodes CDR1 MGHDK and CDR2 SYGVNS. With 7 bases removed from V and 7 bases from J, the gap between germline ends came to 13 bases. The CDR3 here is CASIGTACGYTF. CDR3 in DNA: TGTGCCAGCATCGGGACGGCCTGTGGCTACACCTTC.

The table lists this clonotype with a few counts. This rearrangement joins TRBV5-1 to TRBJ2-3, with 9 bases that match TRBD1. The CDR3 has 15 amino acids. From germline, CDR1 is SGHRS and CDR2 YFSETQ. V shed 4 bases, J shed 2 bases, and the junction held 5 bases outside the gene matches. The CDR3 nucleotides read TGCGCCAGCAGCATAGGACAGGGGTTCACAGATACGCAGTATTTT. This translates into CASSIGQGFTDTQYF.

V and J are TRBV21-1 and TRBJ2-2; TRBD1 is taken as the D call from the table, unchecked against the DNA. TRBV21-1 is reported as a pseudogene. The CDR3 contains 15 residues. CDR3 in amino acids: CASSPGQGHTGELFF. In DNA form, the CDR3 reads TGTGCCAGCAGTCCGGGACAGGGACACACCGGGGAGCTGTTTTTT.